This TCR beta chain derives from a study of blood T cell repertoires in COVID-19. Across the study: Samples taken during acute and convalescent COVID-19 were collected in the United States, Italy and Spain. PBMCs, B-cell-depleted T cells, or T cells provided the cDNA or gDNA that made up the material.

Germline V gene lookup returns CDR1 MRHNA and CDR2 SNTAGT. There are 14 residues in the CDR3. Deletions cut 2 bases from V and 2 bases from J, with 8 bases between. Repertoires were generated with immunoSEQ multiplex PCR, while TCRdb's copy carries only in-frame clones and drops some. The sample holds 100,000 or so clones, 79% seen once. The rearrangement links TRBV6-4 to TRBJ2-3; TRBD2 might be the D (5 bases). The receptor's source is a human donor in a cohort sampled during active COVID-19. Sequencing was done on a sample of peripheral blood. DNA for the CDR3: TGTGCCAGCAGTGACAGAGGGATCACAGATACGCAGTATTTT. Amino acid sequence: CASSDRGITDTQYF.